Listed below are T cell receptor beta chains from one sample, sequenced in a study of spatial heterogeneity in lung cancer. Using its own MiXCR run on the 5' RACE reads, TCRdb lists one record per CDR3 protein. Of roughly 4,400 distinct CDR3 sequences listed, 8.4% are singletons. This specimen was lung tumor tissue, taken at surgery. These receptors all stem from a female donor with early-stage non-small cell lung cancer. CDR3s include the opening cysteine and the closing phenylalanine or tryptophan. The order of the fields is J gene, CDR3 length, D gene, clone size, V gene, CDR3 protein, CDR3 DNA. The D gene is left open where the match is weak. Rows give clone size only sometimes, using once, few, many, or a class for an expanded clone.

TRBJ2-2	17	TRBD1	.	TRBV19	CASRPLGDRGPTGELFF	TGTGCCAGTAGACCTCTTGGGGACAGGGGGCCCACCGGGGAGCTGTTTTTT
TRBJ2-2	16	.	.	TRBV28	CASSFPRAGDTGELFF	TGTGCCAGCAGTTTCCCTCGGGCAGGGGACACCGGGGAGCTGTTTTTT
TRBJ2-2	13	.	few	TRBV12-3/TRBV12-4	CASSLTRNGELFF	TGTGCCAGCAGTCTCACCAGGAACGGGGAGCTGTTTTTT
TRBJ2-7	11	.	many	TRBV3-1	CATSGRYEQYF	TGTGCCACCTCGGGCCGCTACGAGCAGTACTTC
TRBJ2-5	16	.	once	TRBV7-6	CASSLEGVTSPATQYF	TGTGCCAGCAGCTTAGAGGGGGTGACATCCCCAGCGACCCAGTACTTC
TRBJ1-5	16	TRBD1	once	TRBV4-1	CASSQERTGFNQPQHF	TGCGCCAGCAGCCAAGAAAGGACAGGGTTCAATCAGCCCCAGCATTTT
TRBJ2-5	14	TRBD2	.	TRBV6-2/TRBV6-3	CASKIAGGQETQYF	TGTGCCAGCAAGATAGCGGGGGGGCAAGAGACCCAGTACTTC
TRBJ1-1	14	TRBD1	.	TRBV4-1	CASSADRGNTEAFF	TGCGCCAGCAGCGCAGACAGGGGGAACACTGAAGCTTTCTTT
TRBJ2-5	15	TRBD2	.	TRBV7-2	CASSPGLAGVETQYF	TGTGCCAGCAGCCCCGGACTAGCGGGGGTAGAGACCCAGTACTTC
TRBJ2-5	16	TRBD1	medium-sized	TRBV7-9	CASRKTTGGDFETQYF	TGTGCCAGCAGGAAAACGACAGGGGGCGATTTTGAGACCCAGTACTTC
TRBJ1-4	15	.	few	TRBV20-1	CSANAHGGTNEKLFF	TGCAGTGCTAATGCTCACGGGGGAACTAATGAAAAACTGTTTTTT
TRBJ2-5	13	TRBD2	.	TRBV20-1	CSAWAGEVETQYF	TGCAGTGCTTGGGCGGGGGAGGTAGAGACCCAGTACTTC
TRBJ1-1	10	.	few	TRBV6-1	CASRGFVAFF	TGTGCCAGCAGGGGATTTGTAGCTTTCTTT
TRBJ1-1	16	TRBD1	few	TRBV5-1	CASSSGQGYLNTEAFF	TGCGCCAGCAGCTCGGGACAGGGGTATTTGAACACTGAAGCTTTCTTT
TRBJ1-5	12	.	medium-sized	TRBV12-3/TRBV12-4	CASSQGGQPQHF	TGTGCCAGCAGCCAGGGCGGTCAGCCCCAGCATTTT
TRBJ2-7	16	.	few	TRBV5-1	CASSLGGQRNPYEQYF	TGCGCCAGCAGCTTGGGCGGACAGCGGAATCCCTACGAGCAGTACTTC
TRBJ2-1	15	.	.	TRBV7-3	CASSLNIGKGNEQFF	TGTGCCAGCAGCTTAAACATCGGTAAGGGCAATGAGCAGTTCTTC
TRBJ2-7	15	.	medium-sized	TRBV6-2/TRBV6-3	CASSYSGKGPEEQYF	TGTGCCAGCAGTTACTCGGGGAAAGGACCCGAAGAGCAGTACTTC
TRBJ2-7	13	TRBD2	medium-sized	TRBV10-1	CASSELASGEQYF	TGCGCCAGCAGTGAGCTTGCTAGCGGGGAGCAGTACTTC
TRBJ1-1	13	.	many	TRBV29-1	CSGTESVNTEAFF	TGCAGCGGGACAGAAAGTGTGAACACTGAAGCTTTCTTT
TRBJ2-1	17	TRBD1	few	TRBV6-5	CASSTPGGYLSYNEQFF	TGTGCCAGCAGTACCCCAGGGGGCTACCTCAGCTACAATGAGCAGTTCTTC
TRBJ2-7	14	TRBD2	medium-sized	TRBV11-3	CASSISGDSYEQYF	TGTGCCAGCAGCATCAGCGGGGACTCCTACGAGCAGTACTTC
TRBJ2-4	14	.	few	TRBV5-1	CASSSGTFKNIQYF	TGCGCCAGCAGCTCCGGGACTTTCAAAAACATTCAGTACTTC
TRBJ2-3	15	.	medium-sized	TRBV4-3	CASSHDATGTDTQYF	TGCGCCAGCAGCCACGATGCGACCGGCACAGATACGCAGTATTTT
TRBJ2-7	13	TRBD1	few	TRBV20-1	CSAPGTETYEQYF	TGCAGTGCACCCGGGACAGAGACCTACGAGCAGTACTTC
TRBJ2-3	16	TRBD2	medium-sized	TRBV7-9	CASSQTSGGLDDTQYF	TGTGCCAGCAGCCAGACTAGCGGGGGGCTCGACGATACGCAGTATTTT
TRBJ1-5	16	.	few	TRBV28	CASSLPRTVLNQPQLF	TGTGCCAGCAGTCTTCCTCGGACAGTCCTCAATCAGCCCCAGCTTTTT
TRBJ2-7	15	TRBD1	.	TRBV2	CASSEYRDRSYEQYF	TGTGCCAGCAGTGAATACCGGGACAGATCCTACGAGCAGTACTTC
TRBJ2-1	15	.	many	TRBV7-9	CASSADRSSYNEQFF	TGTGCCAGCAGCGCAGACAGGAGCTCCTACAATGAGCAGTTCTTC
TRBJ2-3	14	TRBD2	medium-sized	TRBV5-1	CASSRGGSTDTQYF	TGCGCCAGCAGTCGCGGGGGGAGCACAGATACGCAGTATTTT
TRBJ2-4	14	TRBD2	many	TRBV12-3/TRBV12-4	CASGLAEAKNIQYF	TGTGCCAGCGGACTAGCCGAAGCCAAAAACATTCAGTACTTC
TRBJ2-1	13	.	few	TRBV28	CASQRMVRWGQFF	TGTGCCAGCCAAAGGATGGTTAGGTGGGGGCAGTTCTTC
TRBJ2-7	16	.	few	TRBV11-2	CASSLGPAVQGHEQYF	TGTGCCAGCAGCTTAGGCCCAGCGGTCCAGGGTCACGAGCAGTACTTC
TRBJ1-5	14	.	many	TRBV10-3	CAISVGTTNQPQHF	TGTGCCATCAGTGTCGGGACAACTAATCAGCCCCAGCATTTT